Sequencing of this T cell receptor beta chain was carried out in a study of T cell responses to AZD1222 COVID-19 vaccine. Analysis merged second doses at about 4 or about 12 weeks. The ends were cut back, 4 bases at V and 2 bases at J, with 9 bases in the middle. Germline V gives CDR1 MNHEY, CDR2 SVGAGI. The CDR3 is 13 amino acids. Concerning this clone: The antigen remains undetermined.

Study conclusions and caveats: Donors were largely white British and mainly female; clonal diversity was possibly underestimated.

Libraries were prepared by immunoSEQ multiplex PCR; TCRdb keeps only in-frame clonotypes and omits some of them. The sample has 80,000 to 100,000 clones; about 88% are singletons. The sequenced sample was peripheral blood, obtained 28 days after the second AZD1222 dose. The TCR comes from an adult who received the AZD1222 COVID-19 vaccine. This chain connects TRBV6-5 to TRBJ2-7; D unclear. CDR3 sequence (DNA): TGTGCCAGCAGTTCCATTGTCGCCTACGAGCAGTACTTC. Its translation: CASSSIVAYEQYF.